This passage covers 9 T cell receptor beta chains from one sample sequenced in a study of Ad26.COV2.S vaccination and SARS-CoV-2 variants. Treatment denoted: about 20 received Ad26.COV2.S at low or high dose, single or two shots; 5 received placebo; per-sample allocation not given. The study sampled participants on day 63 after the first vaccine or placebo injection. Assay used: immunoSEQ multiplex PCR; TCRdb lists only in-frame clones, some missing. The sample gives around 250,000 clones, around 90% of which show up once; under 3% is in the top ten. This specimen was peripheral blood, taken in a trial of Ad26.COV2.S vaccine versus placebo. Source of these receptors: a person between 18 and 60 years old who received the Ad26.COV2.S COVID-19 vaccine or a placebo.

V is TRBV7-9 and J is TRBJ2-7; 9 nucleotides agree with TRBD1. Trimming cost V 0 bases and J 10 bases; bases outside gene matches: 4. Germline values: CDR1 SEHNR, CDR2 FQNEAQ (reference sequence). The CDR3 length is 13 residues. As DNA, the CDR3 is TGTGCCAGCAGCTTAGCAGGGACAGGGAGACAGTACGTC. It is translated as CASSLAGTGRQYV.

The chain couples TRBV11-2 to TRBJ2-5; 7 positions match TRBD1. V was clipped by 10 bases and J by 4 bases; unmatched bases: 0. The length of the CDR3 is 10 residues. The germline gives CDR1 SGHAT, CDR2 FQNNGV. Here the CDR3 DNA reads TGTGCCACAGGGGGAGAGACCCAGTACTTC. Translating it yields CATGGETQYF.

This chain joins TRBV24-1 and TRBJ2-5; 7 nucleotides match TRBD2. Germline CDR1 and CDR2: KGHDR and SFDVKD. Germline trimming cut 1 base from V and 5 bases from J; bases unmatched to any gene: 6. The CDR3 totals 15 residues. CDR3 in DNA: TGTGCCACCAGTGATTTCGGGGGGAACAGGGAGACCCAGTACTTC. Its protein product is CATSDFGGNRETQYF.

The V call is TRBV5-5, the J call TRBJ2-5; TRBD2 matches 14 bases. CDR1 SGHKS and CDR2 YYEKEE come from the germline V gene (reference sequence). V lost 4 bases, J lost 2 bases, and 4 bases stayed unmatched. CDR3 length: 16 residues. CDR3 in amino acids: CASSKGLAGGQETQYF. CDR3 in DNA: TGTGCCAGCAGCAAAGGACTAGCGGGGGGTCAAGAGACCCAGTACTTC.

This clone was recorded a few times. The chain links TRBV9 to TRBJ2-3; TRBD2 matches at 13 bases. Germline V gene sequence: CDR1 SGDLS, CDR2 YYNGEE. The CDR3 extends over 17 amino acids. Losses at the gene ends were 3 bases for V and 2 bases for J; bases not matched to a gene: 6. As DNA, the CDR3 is TGTGCCAGCAGCGGACTAGCGGGGGGACCCTCCACAGATACGCAGTATTTT. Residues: CASSGLAGGPSTDTQYF.

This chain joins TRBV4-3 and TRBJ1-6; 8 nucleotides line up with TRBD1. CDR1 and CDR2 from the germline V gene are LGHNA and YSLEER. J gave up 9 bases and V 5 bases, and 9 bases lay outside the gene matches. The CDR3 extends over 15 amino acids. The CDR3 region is CASSSDRGRGSPLHF. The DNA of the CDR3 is TGCGCCAGCAGCTCCGACAGGGGAAGAGGTTCACCCCTCCACTTT.

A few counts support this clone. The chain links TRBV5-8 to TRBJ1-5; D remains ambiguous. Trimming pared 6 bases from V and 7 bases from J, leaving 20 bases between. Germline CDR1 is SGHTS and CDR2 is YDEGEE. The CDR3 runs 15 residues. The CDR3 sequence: CASKDRAKGGQPQHF. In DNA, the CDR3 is TGTGCCAGCAAAGACCGGGCGAAAGGCGGCCAGCCCCAGCATTTT.

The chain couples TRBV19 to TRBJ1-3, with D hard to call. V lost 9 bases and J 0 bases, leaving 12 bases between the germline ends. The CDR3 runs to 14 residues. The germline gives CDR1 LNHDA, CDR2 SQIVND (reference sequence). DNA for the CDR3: TGTGCCAGCCGGATGCCAGGCTCTGGAAACACCATATATTTT. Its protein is CASRMPGSGNTIYF.

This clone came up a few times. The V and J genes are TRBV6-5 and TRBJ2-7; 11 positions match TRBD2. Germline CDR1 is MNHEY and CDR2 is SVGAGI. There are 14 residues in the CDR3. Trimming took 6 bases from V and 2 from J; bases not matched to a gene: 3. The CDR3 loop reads CASSKTSGTYEQYV. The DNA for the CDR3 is TGTGCCAGCAGCAAGACTAGCGGGACCTACGAGCAGTACGTC.